This TCR beta chain was recovered during a study of T cell repertoires in cytomegalovirus infection. About the research overall: Well-studied HLA-B-restricted epitopes and recently identified HLA-C-restricted epitopes of CMV were both used in the study. Through public TCR beta signatures, both CMV infection and matching HLA type were indicated. Whole-study findings and limits: Cumulative public TCR beta family frequency identified carriers of CMV plus the relevant HLA.

Ten or more counts support this clonotype. Its matching antigen is unknown. This CDR3 has 15 amino acids. The V gene's germline CDR1 is SEHNR and CDR2 FQNEAQ (reference sequence). Trimming removed 5 bases at V and 1 base at J, with 12 bases between. TCRdb re-analysed the reads in MiXCR, keeping a single row per CDR3 protein. This sample has some 940,000 distinct CDR3 sequences, with approximately 31% found just once. Sequencing was performed on cultured CD8+ T cells from PBMCs, taken from culture after CMV antigen stimulation. The V gene is TRBV7-9, the J gene TRBJ1-5; the D gene is possibly TRBD1 (5 bases). The origin of this receptor is a human donor in good health (CMV status not recorded). Some clones in this sample may be carry-over from other donors' samples. The CDR3 loop reads CASSPPGKSNQPQHF. The CDR3 DNA sequence: TGTGCCAGCAGCCCGCCAGGGAAAAGCAATCAGCCCCAGCATTTT.